Presented here are 3 T cell receptor beta chains from one specimen sequenced in a study of T-cell memory formation after mild COVID-19. TCRdb recomputed calls from the 5' RACE reads with MiXCR, one row per CDR3 protein. The sample carries 140,000 to 150,000 distinct CDR3 sequences, 15% to 20% recorded once. Sequenced: PBMCs or a T cell subset sorted from them (not recorded which). Receptors were obtained from an adult woman who had mild COVID-19 (a few samples of this study predate the infection). Cell type and time point are not known.

This clonotype was seen repeatedly, ten times or more. The rearrangement joins TRBV6-2 or TRBV6-3 to TRBJ2-1; D not certain. This CDR3 has 11 amino acids. The germline V gene has CDR1 MNHEY and CDR2 SVGEGT. Trimming shortened V by 5 bases and J by 8 bases, and 7 bases separated the two germline ends. CDR3 in amino acids: CASSQLDEQFF. Written as DNA, the CDR3 is TGTGCCAGCAGTCAATTGGATGAGCAGTTCTTC.

The rearrangement links TRBV7-9 to TRBJ2-3; D might be TRBD1 or TRBD2, each matching 5 bases. The CDR3 is made up of 16 amino acids. Looked up from germline, CDR1 is SEHNR and CDR2 is FQNEAQ (reference sequence). V was trimmed by 4 bases and J by 1 base, leaving 15 bases between them. The CDR3 sequence is CASSSRPLGGTDTQYF. The CDR3 DNA follows: TGTGCCAGCAGCTCCCGGCCCTTGGGGGGCACAGATACGCAGTATTTT.

This clonotype was detected many times. Here the CDR3 reads CSAVSGGAGNEQFF. In nucleotides, the CDR3 is TGCAGTGCTGTTAGCGGGGGGGCCGGCAATGAGCAGTTCTTC. The chain combines TRBV20-1 with TRBJ2-1; 11 positions match TRBD2. This CDR3 comprises 14 residues. Germline V gene sequence: CDR1 DFQATT, CDR2 SNEGSKA (reference sequence). The junction had 6 bases not matched to a gene; V was cut back by 5 bases and J by 6 bases.